The rows below give T cell receptor beta chains drawn from one sample of a study of T-cell memory formation after mild COVID-19. From the 5' RACE reads, TCRdb called clonotypes with MiXCR, one entry per CDR3 protein. The data show approximately 490,000 distinct CDR3 sequences, roughly 20% seen once. The specimen was PBMCs or a T cell subset sorted from them (not recorded which). The receptors here all came from an adult woman who had mild COVID-19 (a few samples of this study predate the infection). Cell type and time point are not known. The CDR3 runs from the conserved cysteine through the conserved F or W. The D gene is left open where the match is weak. Only part of the rows carry a size: once, few, many, or a class if the clone is expanded.

.	TRBJ1-3	.	TRBV4-3	TGCGCCAGCAGCCAAGATGGGGCTCGAGGTACTGGAAACACCATATATTTT	CASSQDGARGTGNTIYF
.	TRBJ2-3	many	TRBV7-2	TGTGCCAGCTCCCCGGGACGAATCACAGATACGCAGTATTTT	CASSPGRITDTQYF
TRBD1	TRBJ2-7	.	TRBV5-1	TGCGCCAGCAGCTTGAGCCGACAGGGCCCCTACGAGCAGTACTTC	CASSLSRQGPYEQYF
.	TRBJ1-5	few	TRBV6-5	TGTGCCAGCGGCATAAATCAGCCCCAGCATTTT	CASGINQPQHF
.	TRBJ1-2	.	TRBV5-1	TGCGCCAGCAGCTTGGCCAGTCAGGGAGGCGGCTACACCTTC	CASSLASQGGGYTF
TRBD1	TRBJ2-1	few	TRBV6-5	TGTGCCAGCAGTGCACCGGGACAGGGATCCAATGAGCAGTTCTTC	CASSAPGQGSNEQFF
.	TRBJ2-1	.	TRBV9	TGTGCCAGCAGCGTATCCCACGGCGGGGGCCATAATGAGCAGTTCTTC	CASSVSHGGGHNEQFF
.	TRBJ2-7	few	TRBV6-2/TRBV6-3	TGTGCCAGCAGACCCGACACAGGGATCTCCTACGAGCAGTACTTC	CASRPDTGISYEQYF
TRBD1	TRBJ1-5	few	TRBV6-5	TGTGCCAGCAGTACCCAACAGGGGAATCAGCCCCAGCATTTT	CASSTQQGNQPQHF
.	TRBJ2-2	few	TRBV11-3	TGTGCCAGCAGCTTAGGGTATACTCCCAGCGGCGGGGAGCTGTTTTTT	CASSLGYTPSGGELFF
.	TRBJ2-3	few	TRBV19	TGTGCCAGTAGTATAGTAAGAGGTCCTAGCACAGATACGCAGTATTTT	CASSIVRGPSTDTQYF
TRBD1	TRBJ2-2	few	TRBV25-1	TGTGCCAGCAGTCCCTTCAGGGGGTACACCGGGGAGCTGTTTTTT	CASSPFRGYTGELFF